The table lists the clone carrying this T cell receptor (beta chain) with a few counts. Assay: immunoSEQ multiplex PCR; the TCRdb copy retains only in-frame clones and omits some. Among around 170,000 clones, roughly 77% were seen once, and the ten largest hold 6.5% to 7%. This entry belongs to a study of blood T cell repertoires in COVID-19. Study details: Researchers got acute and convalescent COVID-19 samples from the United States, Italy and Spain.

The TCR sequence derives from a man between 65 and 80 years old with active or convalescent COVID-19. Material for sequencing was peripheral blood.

The CDR3 is CASSAQGTDTQYF. CDR3 DNA: TGTGCCAGCAGTGCCCAGGGAACAGATACGCAGTATTTT. The chain couples TRBV2 to TRBJ2-3, with D perhaps TRBD1 (5 bases). Germline assignment: CDR1 SNHLY and CDR2 FYNNEI. Between the trimmed V and J ends, which lost 4 bases and 3 bases, there was a span of 8 bases. The CDR3 consists of 13 residues.